Listed below are T cell receptor beta chains from one sample, sequenced in a study of blood T cell repertoires in COVID-19. TCRdb's table, derived via immunoSEQ multiplex PCR, lists solely in-frame clones and lacks some. The table lists 150,000 to 200,000 clones, roughly 89% of them singletons, with about 5% in the top ten. The specimen was peripheral blood. The receptor set was obtained from a human donor in a cohort sampled during active COVID-19. The CDR3 runs from the conserved cysteine through the conserved F or W. Fields, in order: D gene, V gene, clone size, J gene, CDR3 DNA, CDR3 protein. A D gene is named only where the DNA matches it firmly. A clone size is listed for some rows: how often the clone was seen (once, few, many), or a class if it is expanded.

>TRBD2|TRBV6-5|.|TRBJ2-1
TGTGCCAGCAGTCCACTGGCGGGGGGGCACAATGAGCAGTTCTTC
CASSPLAGGHNEQFF
>TRBD2|TRBV2|.|TRBJ2-2
TGTGCCAGCAGGTCACTAGCGGGGGGGCTCGGGGAGCTGTTTTTT
CASRSLAGGLGELFF
>.|TRBV9|.|TRBJ2-7
TGTGCCAGCAGCGTAGCGGGGGACGGTTTGTACGAGCAGTACTTC
CASSVAGDGLYEQYF
>TRBD1|TRBV4-1|.|TRBJ1-1
TGCGCCAGCAGCCAACCGGGACAGGGGAACACTGAAGCTTTCTTT
CASSQPGQGNTEAFF
>TRBD1|TRBV28|.|TRBJ1-2
TGTGCCAGCAGTCCACCCCTAGGGGGCAGCTATGGCTACACCTTC
CASSPPLGGSYGYTF
>TRBD1|TRBV28|.|TRBJ1-2
TGTGCCAGCAGGAGCTCAGGGGGAATCTATGGCTACACCTTC
CASRSSGGIYGYTF
>.|TRBV28|.|TRBJ1-3
TGTGCCAGCAGTCTCCCAACAGGGAAAACTGGAAACACCATATATTTT
CASSLPTGKTGNTIYF
>TRBD1|TRBV4-2|.|TRBJ1-2
TGTGCCAGCAGCCAAGATACAGGCCGGGACAGGGCTGAGTATGGCTACACCTTC
CASSQDTGRDRAEYGYTF
>.|TRBV14|.|TRBJ2-7
TGTGCCAGCAGCCGCGGCTTTCCTTACGAGCAGTACTTC
CASSRGFPYEQYF
>TRBD2|TRBV5-4|few|TRBJ2-3
TGTGCCAGCAGCGCGGGACTAGCGGGAGGGATTAACACAGATACGCAGTATTTT
CASSAGLAGGINTDTQYF
>.|TRBV11-3|.|TRBJ2-3
TGTGCCAGCAGCTTAGGAGGGGGTAGCGGCACAGATACGCAGTATTTT
CASSLGGGSGTDTQYF
>.|TRBV6-5|.|TRBJ1-4
TGTGCCAGCAGTTCCCCCGCAACTAATGAAAAACTGTTTTTT
CASSSPATNEKLFF
>TRBD1|TRBV6-5|.|TRBJ1-6
TGTGCCACCAGAGACAGGGACTATAATTCACCCCTCCACTTT
CATRDRDYNSPLHF
>TRBD1|TRBV4-2|.|TRBJ1-1
TGTGCCAGCAGCCCGGGGACAGGGGGAAGCGCCACTGAAGCTTTCTTT
CASSPGTGGSATEAFF
>.|TRBV7-8|.|TRBJ2-7
TGTGCCAGCAGCTATCTTGGGGGACTGTACGAGCAGTACTTC
CASSYLGGLYEQYF
>.|TRBV15|.|TRBJ2-3
TGTGCCACCAAGGTGGAGAAGGCAGATACGCAGTATTTT
CATKVEKADTQYF
>TRBD2|TRBV5-1|.|TRBJ2-1
TGCGCCAGCAGCTTGGGACTAGCGGCCTCCTACAATGAGCAGTTCTTC
CASSLGLAASYNEQFF
>TRBD1|TRBV6-6|.|TRBJ2-2
TGTGCCAGCAGTCGGACAGGGTTTGGGGTAGACACCGGGGAGCTGTTTTTT
CASSRTGFGVDTGELFF
>TRBD1|TRBV19|.|TRBJ1-5
TGTGCCAGTGGGGGGGGACAGGGCGGATATCAGCCCCAGCATTTT
CASGGGQGGYQPQHF
>.|TRBV9|few|TRBJ2-7
TGTGCCAGCAGCGTCACAGGGGCGGGGGAGCAGTACTTC
CASSVTGAGEQYF
>.|TRBV27|few|TRBJ1-4
TGTGCCAGCAGTTTCAGGGGCACTAATGAAAAACTGTTTTTT
CASSFRGTNEKLFF
>TRBD1|TRBV19|.|TRBJ2-2
TGTGCCAGTAGTACCCGGACAGGCACCGGGGAGCTGTTTTTT
CASSTRTGTGELFF
>TRBD2|TRBV3-1/TRBV3-2|.|TRBJ2-5
TGTGCCAGCAGCCCCTTTCTGGCGGGGGGGCCGAAGACCCAGTACTTC
CASSPFLAGGPKTQYF
>.|TRBV5-1|.|TRBJ1-1
TGCGCCAGCAGCTTAGAGTCAGGGCTGAACACTGAAGCTTTCTTT
CASSLESGLNTEAFF
>TRBD1|TRBV7-9|.|TRBJ2-7
TGTGCCAGCAGCGGGACAGGGGATCGCGAGCAGTACTTC
CASSGTGDREQYF
>.|TRBV9|.|TRBJ1-2
TGTGCCAGCAGCGTAGCTGGAGGGTCCGACTATGGCTACACCTTC
CASSVAGGSDYGYTF
>.|TRBV2|.|TRBJ2-2
TGTGCCAGCAGGCTCCCACGGGGGTTTGCCGGGGAGCTGTTTTTT
CASRLPRGFAGELFF
>TRBD2|TRBV7-9|.|TRBJ2-1
TGTGCCAGCAGCTTCCTAGCGGTGATCTACAATGAGCAGTTCTTC
CASSFLAVIYNEQFF
>TRBD1|TRBV19|few|TRBJ1-5
TGTGCCAGTAGGGGGACAGGGGTTCAGCCCCAGCATTTT
CASRGTGVQPQHF
>.|TRBV4-3|.|TRBJ1-2
TGCGCCAGCAGCCAAGAACGGGGGATGATCTATGGCTACACCTTC
CASSQERGMIYGYTF
>TRBD2|TRBV15|.|TRBJ2-3
TGTGCCACCAGCAGAGAAGGAGCGGGGTATAGCACAGATACGCAGTATTTT
CATSREGAGYSTDTQYF
>TRBD1|TRBV7-6|.|TRBJ2-7
TGTGCCAGCAGCTTAGTCCTAGGACAGGGGGCATTCGAGCAGTACTTC
CASSLVLGQGAFEQYF
>TRBD2|TRBV6-2/TRBV6-3|.|TRBJ2-5
TGTGCCAGCAGCCACAAAGCGGGGCGTTACCAAGAGACCCAGTACTTC
CASSHKAGRYQETQYF